This T cell receptor beta chain was retrieved from a study of T cell responses to AZD1222 COVID-19 vaccine. From germline, CDR1 is SGDLS and CDR2 YYNGEE. V shed 1 base, J shed 2 bases, and the junction held 8 bases outside the gene matches. The CDR3 totals 17 residues. Method: immunoSEQ multiplex PCR; TCRdb's copy keeps in-frame clones and lacks some. The sample lists 100,000 to 150,000 clones; 88% were seen once. As for this clone: Antigen specificity is unknown.

Study results and limitations: Spike-specific TCR breadth and depth both grew after two AZD1222 doses. There were vaccine-associated CD4 TCRs across spike, dominant at 160-218 and 743-854.

The chain joins TRBV9 to TRBJ2-3; 9 bases match TRBD2. The sequence was collected from an adult in good health. Specimen: peripheral blood, collected on day 0 of AZD1222 vaccination. The chain's CDR3 is CASSVLAGGLDTDTQYF. The CDR3 coding sequence is TGTGCCAGCAGCGTACTTGCGGGGGGGCTCGACACAGATACGCAGTATTTT.